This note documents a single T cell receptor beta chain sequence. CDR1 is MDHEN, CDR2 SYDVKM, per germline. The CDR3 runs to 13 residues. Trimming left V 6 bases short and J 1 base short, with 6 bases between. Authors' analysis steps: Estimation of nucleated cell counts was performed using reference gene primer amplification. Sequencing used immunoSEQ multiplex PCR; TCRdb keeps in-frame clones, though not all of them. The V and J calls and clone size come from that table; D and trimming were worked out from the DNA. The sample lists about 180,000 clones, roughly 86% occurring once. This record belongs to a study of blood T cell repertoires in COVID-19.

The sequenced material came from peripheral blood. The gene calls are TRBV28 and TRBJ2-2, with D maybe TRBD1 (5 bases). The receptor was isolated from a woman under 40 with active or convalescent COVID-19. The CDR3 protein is CASRTGNTGELFF. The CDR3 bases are TGTGCCAGCAGAACAGGGAACACCGGGGAGCTGTTTTTT.